The entry that follows covers one T cell receptor beta chain sequence. Sequencing used immunoSEQ multiplex PCR; TCRdb keeps in-frame clones, though not all of them. The data hold 190,000 or so clones, with approximately 62% observed a single time. The data are from a study of shared clonotypes between healthy human individuals. Trimming removed 9 bases from V and 0 bases from J; junction bases left unmatched: 20. This CDR3 contains 19 residues. The germline V gene has CDR1 SEHNR and CDR2 FQNEAQ (reference sequence). This receptor was obtained from a man aged 25-40 years in good health. Sample: memory CD4+ T cells sorted from blood. Stated subset: CD45RA-negative fraction. The chain links TRBV7-9 to TRBJ2-4; 7 nucleotides agree with TRBD1. CDR3 coding DNA: TGTGCCAGTACCTATGACGTTTTGGGACAGTCTAGAGCCAAAAACATTCAGTACTTC. Translated: CASTYDVLGQSRAKNIQYF.